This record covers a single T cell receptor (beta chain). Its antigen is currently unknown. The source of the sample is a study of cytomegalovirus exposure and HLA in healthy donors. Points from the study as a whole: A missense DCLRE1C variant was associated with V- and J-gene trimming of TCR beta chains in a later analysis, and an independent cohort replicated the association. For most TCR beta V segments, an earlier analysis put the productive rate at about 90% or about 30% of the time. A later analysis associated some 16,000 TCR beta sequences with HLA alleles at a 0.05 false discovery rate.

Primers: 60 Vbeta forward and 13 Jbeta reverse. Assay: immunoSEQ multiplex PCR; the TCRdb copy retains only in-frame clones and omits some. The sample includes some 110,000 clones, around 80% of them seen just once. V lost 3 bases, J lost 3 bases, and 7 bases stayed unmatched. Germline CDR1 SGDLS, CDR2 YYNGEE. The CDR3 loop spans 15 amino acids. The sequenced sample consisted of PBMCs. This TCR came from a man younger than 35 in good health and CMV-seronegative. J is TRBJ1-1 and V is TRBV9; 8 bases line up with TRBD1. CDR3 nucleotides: TGTGCCAGCAGCGCACTCGGACAGGGCGACACTGAAGCTTTCTTT. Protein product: CASSALGQGDTEAFF.